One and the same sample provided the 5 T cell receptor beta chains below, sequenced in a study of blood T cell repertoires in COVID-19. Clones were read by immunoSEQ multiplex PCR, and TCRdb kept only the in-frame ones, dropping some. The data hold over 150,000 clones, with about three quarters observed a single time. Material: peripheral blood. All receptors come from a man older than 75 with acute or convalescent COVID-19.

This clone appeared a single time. The CDR3 is CASSQSPGLAHNEQFF. In DNA, the CDR3 is TGCGCCAGCAGCCAATCCCCGGGACTAGCCCACAATGAGCAGTTCTTC. The chain employs TRBV4-1 and TRBJ2-1; 9 nucleotides align to TRBD2. Trimming at V came to 2 bases and at J to 5 bases, leaving 7 bases not matched to a gene. Germline V gene lookup returns CDR1 MGHRA and CDR2 YSYEKL. The CDR3 is 16 amino acids.

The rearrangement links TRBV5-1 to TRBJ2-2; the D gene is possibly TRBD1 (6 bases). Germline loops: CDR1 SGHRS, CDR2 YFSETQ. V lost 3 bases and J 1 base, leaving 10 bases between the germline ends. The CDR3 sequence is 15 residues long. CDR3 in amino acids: CASSWKTGNTGELFF. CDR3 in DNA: TGCGCCAGCAGCTGGAAGACAGGGAACACCGGGGAGCTGTTTTTT.

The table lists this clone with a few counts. The CDR3 region has the DNA TGTGCCAGCAGCCCTCTGCGGGGGGTGGGCGAGACCCAGTACTTC. Translating gives CASSPLRGVGETQYF. This chain connects TRBV5-4 to TRBJ2-5; the match to TRBD2 covers 8 bases. The V gene end was trimmed by 4 bases and the J gene end by 5 bases; junction bases not matched to a gene: 10. This CDR3 is 15 amino acids long. The germline CDR1 and CDR2 sequences are SGHNT and YYREEE (reference sequence).

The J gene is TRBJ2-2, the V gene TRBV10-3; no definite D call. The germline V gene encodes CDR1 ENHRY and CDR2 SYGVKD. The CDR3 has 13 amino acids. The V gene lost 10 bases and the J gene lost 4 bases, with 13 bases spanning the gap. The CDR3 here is CATRRVITGELFF. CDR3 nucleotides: TGTGCCACCCGACGGGTAATCACCGGGGAGCTGTTTTTT.

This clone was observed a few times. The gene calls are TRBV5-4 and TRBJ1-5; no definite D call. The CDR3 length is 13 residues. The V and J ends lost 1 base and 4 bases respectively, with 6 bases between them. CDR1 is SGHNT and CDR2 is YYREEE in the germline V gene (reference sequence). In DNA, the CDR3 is TGTGCCAGCAGCTTGAACAGTAATCAGCCCCAGCATTTT. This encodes CASSLNSNQPQHF.